Each of the 16 T cell receptor beta chains below was sequenced from the same sample in a study of T-cell reconstitution after alpha-beta-depleted transplantation in children (TCRdb year 2016). Library method: PCR. Instrument on record: Illumina HiSeq 2500. Molecular barcoding was employed in the preparation of TCR libraries, with unique molecular identifiers being used to normalize TCRbeta repertoire quantification. The public reads were reprocessed in TCRdb via fastp at Q25 and MiXCR, keeping in-frame beta chains. CDR3 protein sequences are deduplicated, and each keeps its most common genes and DNA. Recorded for this sample are about 640,000 distinct CDR3 sequences; over 15% of them occurred a single time. Of the sample, about 1.1% is held by the ten largest clones. Sequences were derived from PBMCs from the stem cell graft donor, sampled from the stem cell graft. The source of these receptors is a human donor who donated a stem cell graft to a child with acute myeloid leukemia.

This chain connects TRBV25-1 to TRBJ2-7; 7 nucleotides line up with TRBD1. Trimming at V came to 5 bases and at J to 6 bases, leaving 1 base not matched to a gene. Germline V gene data show CDR1 as MGHDK and CDR2 as SYGVNS. This CDR3 is 11 amino acids long. In DNA, the CDR3 is TGTGCCAGCAGTTGGACAGGCGAGCAGTACTTC. It specifies CASSWTGEQYF.

This clonotype has a handful of counts. A much more abundant neighbour one base away suggests this may be a read error. The chain has TRBV20-1 and TRBJ2-2; D is possibly TRBD1 (6 bases). CDR3 length: 14 amino acids. Germline V gene data show CDR1 as DFQATT and CDR2 as SNEGSKA (reference sequence). The V gene lost 3 bases and the J gene lost 0 bases, with 8 bases spanning the gap. The CDR3 loop is CSARRGTNTGELFF. The CDR3 bases are TGCAGTGCTAGGAGGGGGACGAACACCGGGGAGCTGTTTTTT.

In its sample, this clonotype was seen many times. CDR3 loop: CATLGTGQLTLHF. CDR3 nucleotide sequence: TGTGCCACCCTCGGGACAGGGCAATTGACCCTCCACTTT. The chain joins TRBV6-2 or TRBV6-3 to TRBJ1-6, with TRBD1 matching over 9 bases. CDR1 is MNHEY, CDR2 SVGEGT, per germline. J gave up 14 bases and V 10 bases, and 12 bases lay outside the gene matches. The CDR3 has 13 amino acids.

This clonotype showed up just a few times. The chain has TRBV28 and TRBJ2-1; 15 nucleotides align to TRBD2. CDR3 length equals 21 residues. The junction had 15 bases not matched to a gene; V was cut back by 4 bases and J by 2 bases. Germline CDR1 reads MDHEN; CDR2 reads SYDVKM. The CDR3 sequence: CASSSPSGTSGGRRTYNEQFF. As DNA, the CDR3 is TGTGCCAGCAGTTCCCCATCCGGGACTAGCGGGGGGCGTCGGACCTACAATGAGCAGTTCTTC.

This clonotype has just a few counts. The rearrangement joins TRBV12-3 or TRBV12-4 to TRBJ1-5; TRBD1 is a possible D gene (6 bases). V lost 2 bases and J lost 1, with 9 bases in between. The CDR3 spans 15 residues. The CDR3 DNA is TGTGCCAGCAGTTTATGGGGGGGCAGCAATCAGCCCCAGCATTTT. Residues: CASSLWGGSNQPQHF.

In this sample, this clonotype turned up many times. V and J are TRBV12-3 or TRBV12-4 and TRBJ1-5; D may be TRBD1 (6 bases). The CDR3 sequence is 15 residues long. V was trimmed by 0 bases and J by 0 bases, leaving 6 bases between them. The CDR3 bases are TGTGCCAGCAGTTTAGCGGGACATAGCAATCAGCCCCAGCATTTT. This translates into CASSLAGHSNQPQHF.

The CDR3 loop reads CATSRDETAGGAQETQYF. DNA for the CDR3: TGTGCCACCAGCAGAGATGAAACGGCGGGGGGGGCACAAGAGACCCAGTACTTC. The chain links TRBV15 to TRBJ2-5; 9 positions match TRBD2. V lost 0 bases, J lost 2 bases, and 10 bases stayed unmatched. The length of the CDR3 is 18 residues. Germline V CDR1 and CDR2: LNHNV, YYDKDF (reference sequence).

A few counts support this clonotype. This chain uses TRBV28 with TRBJ2-7; D is possibly TRBD1 (5 bases). Trimming stripped 1 base from V and 9 bases from J, with 16 bases between. CDR1 and CDR2 from the germline V gene are MDHEN and SYDVKM. The CDR3 extends over 14 amino acids. CDR3 bases: TGTGCCAGCAGTTTATCCAGGGTTAAGGCCGGGCAGTACGTC. This encodes CASSLSRVKAGQYV.

This clonotype was detected many times. V and J are TRBV29-1 and TRBJ2-5, with D unclear. CDR1 and CDR2 from the germline V gene are SQVTM and ANQGSEA. CDR3 length equals 8 residues. With 3 bases removed from V and 7 bases from J, the gap between germline ends came to 0 bases. The CDR3 is CSVETQYF. The DNA of the CDR3 is TGCAGCGTTGAGACCCAGTACTTC.

The chain carries TRBV12-3 or TRBV12-4 and TRBJ2-3; perhaps TRBD2 as D (5 bases). This CDR3 comprises 12 residues. Trimming cost V 7 bases and J 6 bases, with 11 bases left between them. As DNA, the CDR3 is TGTGCCAGCACCGCCGGCGGGGATACGCAGTATTTT. Protein: CASTAGGDTQYF.

The rearrangement joins TRBV11-3 to TRBJ2-6; D is ambiguous. Germline-derived CDR1 and CDR2 are SGHNT and YENEEA. V gave up 8 bases and J gave up 6 bases, with 8 bases separating them. The CDR3 length is 12 residues. DNA for the CDR3: TGTGCCAGCGAGAACTCGGCCAACGTCCTGACTTTC. It specifies CASENSANVLTF.

This clonotype has ten or more counts. The V call is TRBV20-1, the J call TRBJ2-5, with 7 nucleotides matching TRBD2. Losses at the gene ends were 4 bases for V and 4 bases for J; bases not matched to a gene: 9. This CDR3 spans 14 amino acids. CDR1 and CDR2 (germline): DFQATT, SNEGSKA (reference sequence). This chain's CDR3 is CSATGLTSPETQYF. CDR3 sequence (DNA): TGCAGTGCTACGGGACTAACTAGTCCAGAGACCCAGTACTTC.

This clonotype has more than one count but fewer than ten. V usage is TRBV20-1 and J usage is TRBJ2-3; TRBD2 aligns across 7 bases. V gave up 6 bases and J gave up 3 bases; unmatched junction bases: 15. The germline CDR1 and CDR2 sequences are DFQATT and SNEGSKA (reference sequence). CDR3 length equals 16 residues. In DNA, the CDR3 is TGCAGTGCGTCGGGGGGAACTCGCGGGGTGACAGATACGCAGTATTTT. Encoded protein: CSASGGTRGVTDTQYF.

In this sample, this clonotype turned up many times. This chain uses TRBV29-1 with TRBJ1-1; D might be TRBD1 (6 bases). Trimming left V 5 bases short and J 0 bases short, with 10 bases between. The CDR3 is 13 residues long. Germline CDR1 is SQVTM and CDR2 is ANQGSEA. The CDR3 is CSVQGRLNTEAFF. The CDR3 DNA reads as TGCAGCGTTCAGGGGCGATTGAACACTGAAGCTTTCTTT.

This clonotype was seen more than once but under ten times. CDR3 bases: TGTGCCAGCAGCCCCGGGACTTCGAACTACGAGCAGTACTTC. Its protein product is CASSPGTSNYEQYF. V is TRBV7-9 and J is TRBJ2-7; D may be TRBD2 (6 bases). The germline CDR1 and CDR2 sequences are SEHNR and FQNEAQ (reference sequence). The CDR3 runs to 14 residues. The V and J ends lost 5 bases and 3 bases respectively, with 14 bases between them.

The chain links TRBV3-1 to TRBJ2-3, with D unclear. Trimming removed 0 bases from V and 6 bases from J, with 13 bases in between. CDR3 size: 15 residues. Germline values: CDR1 LGHDT, CDR2 YNNKEL (reference sequence). CDR3 DNA sequence: TGTGCCAGCAGCCAAGAGTCCCTCTACCTGGATACGCAGTATTTT. Its translation: CASSQESLYLDTQYF.